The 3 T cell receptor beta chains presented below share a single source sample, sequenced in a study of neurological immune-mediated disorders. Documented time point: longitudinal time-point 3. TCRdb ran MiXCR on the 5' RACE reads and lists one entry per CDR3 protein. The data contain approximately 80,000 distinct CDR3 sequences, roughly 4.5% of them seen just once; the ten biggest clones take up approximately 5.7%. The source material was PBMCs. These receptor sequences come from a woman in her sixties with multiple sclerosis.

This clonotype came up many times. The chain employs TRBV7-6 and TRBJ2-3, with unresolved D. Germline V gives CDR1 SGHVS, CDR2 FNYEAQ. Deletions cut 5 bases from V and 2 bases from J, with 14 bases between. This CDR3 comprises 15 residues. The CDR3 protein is CASSPRQRTTDTQYF. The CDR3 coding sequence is TGTGCCAGCAGCCCGCGGCAGAGGACCACAGATACGCAGTATTTT.

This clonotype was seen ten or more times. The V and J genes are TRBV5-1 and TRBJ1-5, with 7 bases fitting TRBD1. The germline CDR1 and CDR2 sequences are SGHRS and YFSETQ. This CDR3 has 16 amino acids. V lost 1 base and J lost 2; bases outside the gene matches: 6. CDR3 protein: CASSLTAGGGNQPQHF. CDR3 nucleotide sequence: TGCGCCAGCAGCTTGACGGCAGGGGGAGGCAATCAGCCCCAGCATTTT.

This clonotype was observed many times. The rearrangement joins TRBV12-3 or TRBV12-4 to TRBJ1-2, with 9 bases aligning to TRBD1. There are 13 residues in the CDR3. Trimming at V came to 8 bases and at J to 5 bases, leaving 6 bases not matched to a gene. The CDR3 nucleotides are TGTGCCAGCCGGCCGGGACAGGGTTATGGCTACACCTTC. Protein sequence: CASRPGQGYGYTF.